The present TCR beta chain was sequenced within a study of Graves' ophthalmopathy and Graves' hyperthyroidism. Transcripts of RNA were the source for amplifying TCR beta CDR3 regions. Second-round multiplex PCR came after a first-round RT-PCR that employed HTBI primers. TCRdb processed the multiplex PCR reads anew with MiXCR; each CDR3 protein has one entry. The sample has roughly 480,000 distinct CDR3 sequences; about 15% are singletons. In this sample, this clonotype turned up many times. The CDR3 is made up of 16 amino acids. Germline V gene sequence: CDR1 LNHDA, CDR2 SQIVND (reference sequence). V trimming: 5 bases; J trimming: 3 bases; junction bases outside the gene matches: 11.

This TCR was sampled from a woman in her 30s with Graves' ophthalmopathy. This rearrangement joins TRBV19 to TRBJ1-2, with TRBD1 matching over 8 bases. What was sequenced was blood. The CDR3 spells CASSFSRGRIYYGYTF. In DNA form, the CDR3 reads TGTGCCAGTAGTTTTAGCAGGGGGCGGATCTACTATGGCTACACCTTC.